Below are 12 T cell receptor beta chains sequenced from a single sample in a study of early T cells in non-severe SARS-CoV-2 infection (dated by TCRdb to the early 2020s). The receptor library was made with 5' RACE. Sequencing instrument: NextSeq 500. TCRdb redid the processing of the public reads, applying fastp at Q25 and MiXCR, and retained in-frame beta chains. Rows with one shared CDR3 protein collapse into an entry with the most common genes and DNA. In this sample the table shows some 16,000 distinct CDR3 sequences, about 5% of which occur a single time. The ten largest clones represent roughly 6.3% of the sample. Sequencing used whole blood. All receptors derive from an adult who was a healthcare worker with PCR-confirmed SARS-CoV-2 infection or an uninfected control (not recorded which).

This clonotype has ten or more counts. V usage is TRBV18 and J usage is TRBJ2-1, with 10 nucleotides matching TRBD2. The CDR3 spans 15 residues. V was pared by 3 bases and J by 6 bases, with 5 bases of the junction left unmatched. Germline lookup yields CDR1 KGHSH and CDR2 LQKENI. In DNA, the CDR3 is TGTGCCAGCTCACCCGCCGGACTAGCGGTCAATGAGCAGTTCTTC. Amino acids: CASSPAGLAVNEQFF.

This clonotype showed up many times. The chain couples TRBV12-3 or TRBV12-4 to TRBJ1-5; 7 nucleotides line up with TRBD1. V shed 3 bases and J 0 bases; nucleotides not matched to a gene: 8. The CDR3 covers 17 residues. The CDR3 loop reads CASSFRDRAYSNQPQHF. The CDR3 bases are TGTGCCAGCAGTTTCAGAGACAGGGCTTATAGCAATCAGCCCCAGCATTTT.

The CDR3 nucleotides are TGTGCCAGCAGCTTCCGCTACAATGAGCAGTTCTTC. Protein: CASSFRYNEQFF. The chain is built from TRBV7-2 and TRBJ2-1; D gene unclear. V was shortened by 3 bases and J by 3 bases, with 3 bases between the two germline ends. CDR3 length equals 12 residues. Germline V gives CDR1 SGHTA, CDR2 FQGNSA.

The V and J genes are TRBV9 and TRBJ1-5; D is ambiguous. This CDR3 spans 15 amino acids. The germline CDR1 and CDR2 sequences are SGDLS and YYNGEE. Trimming cost V 4 bases and J 2 bases, with 13 bases left between them. CDR3 residues: CASSKDSRGNQPQHF. CDR3 nucleotide sequence: TGTGCCAGCAGCAAGGACTCAAGAGGCAATCAGCCCCAGCATTTT.

This clonotype is termed medium-sized. The chain carries TRBV7-2 and TRBJ2-7; tentatively, D is TRBD2 (6 bases). Germline lookup yields CDR1 SGHTA and CDR2 FQGNSA. The length of the CDR3 is 15 residues. Trimming stripped 1 base from V and 1 base from J, with 11 bases between. Here the CDR3 reads CASSLGDGGSYEQYV. The CDR3 DNA reads TGTGCCAGCAGCTTAGGGGACGGAGGGTCCTACGAGCAGTACGTC.

This clonotype was counted ten times or more. This chain joins TRBV19 and TRBJ2-3; 10 nucleotides align to TRBD2. The CDR3 consists of 14 residues. V shed 6 bases and J 3 bases; nucleotides not matched to a gene: 3. The germline V gene encodes CDR1 LNHDA and CDR2 SQIVND (reference sequence). For the CDR3, the DNA is TGTGCCAGTAGGGCTAGCGGGAGAACAGATACGCAGTATTTT. Translation: CASRASGRTDTQYF.

This clonotype was seen at least ten times. The V and J genes are TRBV6-1 and TRBJ2-3; no clear D. The CDR3 length is 14 residues. Trimming shortened V by 0 bases and J by 2 bases, and 6 bases separated the two germline ends. Germline lookup yields CDR1 MNHNS and CDR2 SASEGT. The chain's CDR3 is CASSEAMDTDTQYF. The DNA of the CDR3 is TGTGCCAGCAGTGAAGCGATGGACACAGATACGCAGTATTTT.

This clonotype was counted a few times. The rearrangement joins TRBV20-1 to TRBJ1-1; D gene unclear. Germline V CDR1 and CDR2: DFQATT, SNEGSKA (reference sequence). The CDR3 extends over 13 amino acids. The V end lost 6 bases, the J end lost 1 base, and 12 bases lay between the germline ends. The CDR3 sequence: CSAQGWGNTEAFF. CDR3 nucleotides: TGCAGTGCCCAAGGGTGGGGGAACACTGAAGCTTTCTTT.

This clonotype was counted at least ten times. The V call is TRBV20-1, the J call TRBJ2-5, with a weak D call TRBD2 (6 bases). The CDR3 has 14 residues. Trimming removed 0 bases at V and 2 bases at J, with 10 bases between. Germline assignment: CDR1 DFQATT and CDR2 SNEGSKA (reference sequence). The CDR3 loop reads CSARDRRGQETQYF. In DNA, the CDR3 is TGCAGTGCTAGAGATCGGCGGGGACAAGAGACCCAGTACTTC.

This clonotype was seen ten or more times. The rearrangement joins TRBV5-1 to TRBJ2-3; the D gene is possibly TRBD1 (7 bases). Trimming took 5 bases from V and 6 from J, leaving 22 bases between them. The CDR3 loop spans 16 amino acids. Germline lookup yields CDR1 SGHRS and CDR2 YFSETQ. CDR3 nucleotides: TGCGCCAGCAGTTCCCAGGGGGGACAGCCTGGTGATACGCAGTATTTT. This encodes CASSSQGGQPGDTQYF.

The gene calls are TRBV9 and TRBJ1-2; 9 nucleotides agree with TRBD1. Germline V CDR1 and CDR2: SGDLS, YYNGEE. The CDR3 consists of 13 residues. V lost 4 bases to trimming and J lost 8 bases; unmatched junction nucleotides: 6. CDR3 sequence reads: CASSRGQGYGYTF. The CDR3 nucleotides are TGTGCCAGCAGCAGAGGACAGGGGTACGGCTACACCTTC.

The chain couples TRBV11-2 to TRBJ1-1, with D perhaps matching TRBD1 (5 bases). Germline CDR1 is SGHAT and CDR2 is FQNNGV. CDR3 length: 17 residues. The V end was cut by 1 base, the J end by 3 bases, with 18 bases between. The CDR3 nucleotides are TGTGCCAGCAGCTTAGCTTTCGGATTGGGGGTGGACACTGAAGCTTTCTTT. It codes for CASSLAFGLGVDTEAFF.